This passage covers 31 T cell receptor beta chains from one sample sequenced in a study of T cells in Graves' hyperthyroidism and ophthalmopathy. RNA transcripts provided the source from which TCR beta CDR3 regions were amplified. With the HTBI primer set, the TCR CDR3 went through a first round of RT-PCR. A single record per CDR3 protein comes from TCRdb applying MiXCR to the multiplex PCR reads. The profile covers over 350,000 distinct CDR3 sequences, with 14% to 15% appearing a single time and around 13% taken by the ten largest. What was sequenced was blood. Source of these receptors: a man between 18 and 35 years old with Graves' ophthalmopathy.

The chain combines TRBV4-1 with TRBJ2-3; D is unclear. The V and J ends lost 1 base and 1 base respectively, with 6 bases between them. The CDR3 runs 14 residues. Germline CDR1 is MGHRA and CDR2 is YSYEKL. The CDR3 loop reads CASSQVSRTDTQYF. CDR3 sequence (DNA): TGCGCCAGCAGCCAAGTGAGCCGCACAGATACGCAGTATTTT.

This clonotype was found many times. The chain uses TRBV2 and TRBJ1-2, with D possibly being TRBD1 (6 bases). V was clipped by 10 bases and J by 3 bases, with 15 bases between them. This CDR3 comprises 13 residues. Germline CDR1 reads SNHLY; CDR2 reads FYNNEI. The DNA for the CDR3 is TGTGCCACCCGGCAGGGGATCGACTATGGCTACACCTTC. Protein: CATRQGIDYGYTF.

This clonotype was seen just once. Since a much larger clone is just one base distant, this may be a read error. The chain uses TRBV11-3 and TRBJ2-1; TRBD2 matches 9 bases. Looked up from germline, CDR1 is SGHNT and CDR2 is YENEEA. The CDR3 length is 15 residues. CDR3 sequence reads: CAGRFLAGAHNEQFF. The CDR3 DNA is TGTGCCGGCAGATTTTTAGCGGGGGCCCACAATGAGCAGTTCTTC.

This clonotype was seen many times. The V gene is TRBV19, the J gene TRBJ2-1; no clear D gene. Trimming took 5 bases from V and 6 from J, leaving 17 bases between them. Per germline, CDR1 LNHDA and CDR2 SQIVND (reference sequence). This CDR3 spans 15 amino acids. In nucleotides, the CDR3 is TGTGCCAGTAGTTCATCCGCGTCCCTGGGCAATGAGCAGTTCTTC. This encodes CASSSSASLGNEQFF.

This clonotype was seen at least ten times. The chain uses TRBV6-1 and TRBJ2-5, with D hard to call. In germline, CDR1 is MNHNS, CDR2 SASEGT. CDR3 size: 13 residues. The ends were cut back, 6 bases at V and 5 bases at J, with 13 bases in the middle. The CDR3 DNA reads as TGTGCCAGCAGCTCCGCGGTAGAGGAGACCCAGTACTTC. This sequence encodes CASSSAVEETQYF.

Only a few counts were recorded for this clonotype. The chain couples TRBV3-1 to TRBJ2-5; possible D gene TRBD1, 5 bases. V gave up 3 bases and J gave up 5 bases, with 13 bases separating them. The germline V gene has CDR1 LGHDT and CDR2 YNNKEL (reference sequence). The CDR3 contains 14 residues. CDR3 sequence: CASSHLSGAETQYF. CDR3 DNA: TGTGCCAGCAGCCATCTTTCTGGGGCCGAGACCCAGTACTTC.

In its sample, this clonotype was seen many times. The chain joins TRBV20-1 to TRBJ2-3; D might be TRBD1 (5 bases). The CDR3 consists of 15 residues. CDR1 DFQATT and CDR2 SNEGSKA come from the germline V gene (reference sequence). Trimming pared 4 bases from V and 2 bases from J, leaving 16 bases between. The CDR3 DNA sequence: TGCAGTGCTAATTCCTGGCAGGGAAACACAGATACGCAGTATTTT. Protein sequence: CSANSWQGNTDTQYF.

In its sample, this clonotype was seen a few times. This rearrangement joins TRBV2 to TRBJ2-5; a weak D match, TRBD1 (6 bases). The CDR3 sequence is 15 residues long. V lost 7 bases to trimming and J lost 0 bases, with 15 bases between them. Germline values: CDR1 SNHLY, CDR2 FYNNEI. For the CDR3, the DNA is TGTGCCAGCATTAAAAGGACAGCGCACCAAGAGACCCAGTACTTC. Its translation: CASIKRTAHQETQYF.

The V gene is TRBV14, the J gene TRBJ1-1; no definite D call. This CDR3 is 14 amino acids long. Trimming pared 1 base from V and 6 bases from J, leaving 12 bases between. In germline, CDR1 is SGHDN, CDR2 FVKESK. DNA for the CDR3: TGTGCCAGCAGCCAAGGTACCTTTATTGCTGAAGCTTTCTTT. It codes for CASSQGTFIAEAFF.

The chain links TRBV5-6 to TRBJ1-1; the match to TRBD1 covers 9 bases. This CDR3 is 17 amino acids long. V lost 0 bases to trimming and J lost 0 bases; unmatched junction nucleotides: 6. Germline V gene lookup returns CDR1 SGHDT and CDR2 YYEEEE. The DNA for the CDR3 is TGTGCCAGCAGCTTGGTGGGGACAGGGCGAATGAACACTGAAGCTTTCTTT. Amino acids: CASSLVGTGRMNTEAFF.

This clonotype was seen repeatedly, ten times or more. The CDR3 DNA reads as TGTGCCAGCAGGAGGACAGGGGGCCCTGGGGCCAACGTCCTGACTTTC. Amino acid sequence: CASRRTGGPGANVLTF. The J gene is TRBJ2-6, the V gene TRBV7-2, with 11 nucleotides matching TRBD1. Trimming at V came to 6 bases and at J to 2 bases, leaving 3 bases not matched to a gene. This CDR3 comprises 16 residues. Germline CDR1 SGHTA, CDR2 FQGNSA.

The chain has TRBV5-1 and TRBJ1-1; maybe TRBD1 (5 bases). The germline V gene encodes CDR1 SGHRS and CDR2 YFSETQ. V dropped 4 bases and J dropped 4 bases, with 20 bases sitting between them. The CDR3 loop spans 16 amino acids. The CDR3 coding sequence is TGCGCCAGCAGCCAACCGCCCAGAGGGGTTTTCACTGAAGCTTTCTTT. This sequence encodes CASSQPPRGVFTEAFF.

The genes are TRBV19 and TRBJ1-5; a possible D gene is TRBD1 (6 bases). CDR1 LNHDA and CDR2 SQIVND come from the germline V gene (reference sequence). This CDR3 has 12 amino acids. The V and J ends lost 7 bases and 5 bases respectively, with 9 bases between them. The CDR3 sequence is CASKQGYQPQHF. CDR3 nucleotides: TGTGCCAGTAAACAGGGTTATCAGCCCCAGCATTTT. The full variable domain, rest sourced from reference TRBV19 and TRBJ1-5, is DGGITQSPKYLFRKEGQNVTLSCEQNLNHDAMYWYRQDPGQGLRLIYYSQIVNDFQKGDIAEGYSVSREKKESFPLTVTSAQKNPTAFYLCASKQGYQPQHFGDGTRLSIL.

This clonotype was seen repeatedly, ten times or more. This sequence joins TRBV12-3 or TRBV12-4 and TRBJ1-5, with TRBD1 identical over 9 bases. This CDR3 has 12 residues. V was clipped by 9 bases and J by 5 bases; unmatched bases: 2. The CDR3 spells CASGQGYQPQHF. In DNA form, the CDR3 reads TGTGCCAGTGGACAGGGGTATCAGCCCCAGCATTTT.

J is TRBJ1-6 and V is TRBV10-1; maybe TRBD1 (6 bases). V gave up 5 bases and J gave up 10 bases, with 15 bases separating them. The CDR3 contains 14 residues. Per the germline V gene, CDR1 is WNHNN and CDR2 is SYGVQD (reference sequence). The CDR3 DNA reads TGCGCCAGCAGTCCCTCAGGGGTCCTCTCACCCCTCCACTTT. Translated: CASSPSGVLSPLHF.

In this sample, this clonotype turned up many times. In nucleotides, the CDR3 is TGCAGCGTGCGGGGGCTGAGCACAGATACGCAGTATTTT. As protein: CSVRGLSTDTQYF. V gene TRBV29-1 combines with J gene TRBJ2-3; maybe TRBD2 (7 bases). Trimming stripped 6 bases from V and 0 bases from J, with 10 bases between. Germline CDR1 is SQVTM and CDR2 is ANQGSEA. This CDR3 spans 13 amino acids.

V gene TRBV12-3 or TRBV12-4 combines with J gene TRBJ1-5; 9 bases are shared with TRBD1. The CDR3 is 12 amino acids. Trimming took 6 bases from V and 11 from J; bases not matched to a gene: 5. As DNA, the CDR3 is TGTGCCAGCAGCAGAGACAGGGGGGCCCAGCATTTT. This translates into CASSRDRGAQHF.

The V call is TRBV9, the J call TRBJ2-5; possibly TRBD1 or TRBD2 for D (5 bases each). Trimming stripped 3 bases from V and 1 base from J, with 13 bases between. Germline CDR1 and CDR2: SGDLS and YYNGEE. The CDR3 runs 15 residues. The CDR3 region has the DNA TGTGCCAGCAGCGCCTCTCCGGGACCCCAAGAGACCCAGTACTTC. Protein product: CASSASPGPQETQYF.

This clonotype was observed many times. J is TRBJ1-2 and V is TRBV2; 10 bases are shared with TRBD1. This CDR3 is 14 amino acids long. CDR1 is SNHLY and CDR2 is FYNNEI in the germline V gene. V lost 6 bases, J lost 8 bases, and 9 bases stayed unmatched. The CDR3 sequence: CASSVDRGLGGYTF. The CDR3 coding sequence is TGTGCCAGCAGCGTTGACAGGGGGCTAGGAGGCTACACCTTC.

This clonotype has just a few counts. The gene calls are TRBV19 and TRBJ2-1, with TRBD1 matching 7 bases. Germline assignment: CDR1 LNHDA and CDR2 SQIVND (reference sequence). The CDR3 is 17 residues long. Germline trimming cut 1 base from V and 0 bases from J; bases unmatched to any gene: 6. This chain's CDR3 is CASSIGTGVSSYNEQFF. As DNA, the CDR3 is TGTGCCAGTAGTATAGGGACAGGCGTCAGCTCCTACAATGAGCAGTTCTTC.

This clonotype was observed many times. The chain is built from TRBV12-3 or TRBV12-4 and TRBJ2-7; no firm D call. The CDR3 spans 13 residues. Trimming took off 1 base at V and 2 bases at J, with 6 bases between the two ends. CDR3 sequence (DNA): TGTGCCAGCAGTTTAGACGCTCCCTACGAGCAGTACTTC. Translated: CASSLDAPYEQYF.

At least ten counts were recorded for this clonotype. The chain joins TRBV7-9 to TRBJ1-1; perhaps TRBD1 as D (6 bases). The CDR3 runs to 16 residues. Germline V gives CDR1 SEHNR, CDR2 FQNEAQ (reference sequence). V gave up 3 bases and J gave up 3 bases, with 17 bases separating them. In DNA form, the CDR3 reads TGTGCCAGCAGCTTGGCGGGGGGCCTTCGGGACACTGAAGCTTTCTTT. Translation gives CASSLAGGLRDTEAFF.

The table lists this clonotype with many counts. The chain has TRBV7-6 and TRBJ1-2; D is unclear. Germline loops: CDR1 SGHVS, CDR2 FNYEAQ. The CDR3 extends over 13 amino acids. V gave up 5 bases and J gave up 4 bases, with 11 bases separating them. CDR3 sequence reads: CASSPQDGYGYTF. CDR3 nucleotides: TGTGCCAGCAGCCCCCAAGACGGCTATGGCTACACCTTC.

This clonotype was picked up many times. The gene calls are TRBV13 and TRBJ1-4; 7 bases are shared with TRBD1. The CDR3 is made up of 14 amino acids. The germline V gene encodes CDR1 PRHDT and CDR2 FYEKMQ (reference sequence). The V gene end was trimmed by 2 bases and the J gene end by 3 bases; junction bases not matched to a gene: 0. The CDR3 sequence: CASSLQGANEKLFF. CDR3 nucleotide sequence: TGTGCCAGCAGCTTACAGGGGGCTAATGAAAAACTGTTTTTT.

This clonotype appeared a few times. The chain uses TRBV20-1 and TRBJ1-1; D is unclear. The CDR3 sequence is 14 residues long. CDR1 DFQATT and CDR2 SNEGSKA come from the germline V gene (reference sequence). V lost 6 bases, J lost 1 base, and 15 bases lay in between. The CDR3 here is CSALKPLENTEAFF. The CDR3 DNA reads TGCAGTGCCCTGAAGCCGCTAGAGAACACTGAAGCTTTCTTT.

The chain is built from TRBV6-1 and TRBJ2-6; no clear D gene. The germline V gene has CDR1 MNHNS and CDR2 SASEGT. The CDR3 consists of 14 residues. The ends were cut back, 7 bases at V and 2 bases at J, with 9 bases in the middle. CDR3 coding DNA: TGTGCCAGCACCAGCTTACCTGGGGCCAACGTCCTGACTTTC. Amino acid sequence: CASTSLPGANVLTF.

This clonotype occurred many times. The CDR3 sequence: CASSLMQGESNQPQHF. DNA of the CDR3: TGTGCCAGCAGTTTAATGCAGGGAGAAAGCAATCAGCCCCAGCATTTT. The chain has TRBV28 and TRBJ1-5; D might be TRBD1 (5 bases). Germline V gives CDR1 MDHEN, CDR2 SYDVKM. Trimming pared 2 bases from V and 1 base from J, leaving 12 bases between. CDR3 length equals 16 residues.

This clonotype was found a few times. The chain couples TRBV6-1 to TRBJ2-7; 10 nucleotides align to TRBD1. The J segment lost 4 bases and the V segment lost 6 bases, leaving 9 bases of the junction unmatched. This CDR3 is built from 15 residues. Germline V lookup: CDR1 MNHNS, CDR2 SASEGT. This CDR3 reads CASSNPRQGAYEQYF. CDR3 sequence (DNA): TGTGCCAGCAGCAACCCCAGACAGGGGGCTTACGAGCAGTACTTC.

This clonotype was recorded many times. V and J are TRBV9 and TRBJ1-5; possible D gene TRBD1, 6 bases. The germline CDR1 and CDR2 sequences are SGDLS and YYNGEE. There are 15 residues in the CDR3. The ends were cut back, 3 bases at V and 6 bases at J, with 16 bases in the middle. The CDR3 loop is CASSAAGQSIQPQHF. CDR3 nucleotide sequence: TGTGCCAGCAGCGCCGCAGGACAGTCCATTCAGCCCCAGCATTTT.

This clonotype was seen a few times. The V gene is TRBV5-5, the J gene TRBJ1-2, with 12 bases fitting TRBD1. The germline gives CDR1 SGHKS, CDR2 YYEKEE (reference sequence). CDR3 length equals 15 residues. Trimming at V came to 2 bases and at J to 6 bases, leaving 5 bases not matched to a gene. This chain's CDR3 is CASSLGDRGLNGYTF. The DNA for the CDR3 is TGTGCCAGCAGCTTAGGGGACAGGGGGCTTAATGGCTACACCTTC.

This clonotype was observed at least ten times. The genes are TRBV7-2 and TRBJ2-7; 7 bases are a match to TRBD1. Germline V lookup: CDR1 SGHTA, CDR2 FQGNSA. This CDR3 spans 14 amino acids. V shed 5 bases and J 3 bases; nucleotides not matched to a gene: 7. DNA of the CDR3: TGTGCCAGCAGCCATAACAGGGGCATCTACGAGCAGTACTTC. Translated: CASSHNRGIYEQYF.